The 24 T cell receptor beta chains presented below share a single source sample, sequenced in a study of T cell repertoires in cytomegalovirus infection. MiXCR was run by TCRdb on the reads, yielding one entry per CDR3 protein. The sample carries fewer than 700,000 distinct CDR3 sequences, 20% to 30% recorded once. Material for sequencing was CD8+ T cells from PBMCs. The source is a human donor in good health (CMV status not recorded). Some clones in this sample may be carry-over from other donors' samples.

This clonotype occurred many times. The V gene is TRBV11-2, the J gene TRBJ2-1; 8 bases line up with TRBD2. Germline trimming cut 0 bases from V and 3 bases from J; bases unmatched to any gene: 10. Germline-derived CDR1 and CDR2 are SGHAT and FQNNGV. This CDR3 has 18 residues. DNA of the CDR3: TGTGCCAGCAGCTTAGACCAAATCCGGGGGGGCCGCTACAATGAGCAGTTCTTC. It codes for CASSLDQIRGGRYNEQFF.

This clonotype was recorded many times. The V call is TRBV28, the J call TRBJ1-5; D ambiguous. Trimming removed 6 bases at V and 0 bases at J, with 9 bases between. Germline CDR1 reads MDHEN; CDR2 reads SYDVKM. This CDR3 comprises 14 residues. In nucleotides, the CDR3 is TGTGCCAGCAGCTTAAGAGATAGCAATCAGCCCCAGCATTTT. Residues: CASSLRDSNQPQHF.

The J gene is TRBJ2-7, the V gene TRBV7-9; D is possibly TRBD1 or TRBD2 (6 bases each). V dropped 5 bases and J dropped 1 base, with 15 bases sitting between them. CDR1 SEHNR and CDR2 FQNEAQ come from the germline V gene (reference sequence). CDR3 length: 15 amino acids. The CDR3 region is CASSPGQGTSYEQYV. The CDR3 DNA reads TGTGCCAGCAGCCCAGGGCAGGGGACTTCCTACGAGCAGTACGTC.

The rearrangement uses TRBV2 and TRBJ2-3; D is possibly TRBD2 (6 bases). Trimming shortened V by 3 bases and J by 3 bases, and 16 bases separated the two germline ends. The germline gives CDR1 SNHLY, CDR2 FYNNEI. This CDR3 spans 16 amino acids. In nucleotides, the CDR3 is TGTGCCAGCAGTGAGGCGACTAGAGGGGCGACAGATACGCAGTATTTT. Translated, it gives CASSEATRGATDTQYF.

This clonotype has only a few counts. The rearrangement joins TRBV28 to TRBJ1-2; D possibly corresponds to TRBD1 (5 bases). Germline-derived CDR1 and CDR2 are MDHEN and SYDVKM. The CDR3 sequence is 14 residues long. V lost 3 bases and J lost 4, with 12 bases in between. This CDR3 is CASSFSGGVYGYTF. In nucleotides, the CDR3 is TGTGCCAGCAGTTTTTCTGGGGGGGTCTATGGCTACACCTTC.

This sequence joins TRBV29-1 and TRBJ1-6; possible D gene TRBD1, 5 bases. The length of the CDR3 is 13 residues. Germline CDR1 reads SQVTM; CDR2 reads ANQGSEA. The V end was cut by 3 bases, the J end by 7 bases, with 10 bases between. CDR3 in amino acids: CSVELGPNSPLHF. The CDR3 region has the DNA TGCAGCGTTGAGCTGGGGCCGAATTCACCCCTCCACTTT.

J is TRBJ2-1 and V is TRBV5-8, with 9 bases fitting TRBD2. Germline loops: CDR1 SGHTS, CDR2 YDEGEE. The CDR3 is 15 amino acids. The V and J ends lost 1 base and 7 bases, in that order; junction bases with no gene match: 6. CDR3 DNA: TGTGCCAGCAGCTTGATGGCTAGCGGGGTAAATGAGCAGTTCTTC. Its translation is CASSLMASGVNEQFF.

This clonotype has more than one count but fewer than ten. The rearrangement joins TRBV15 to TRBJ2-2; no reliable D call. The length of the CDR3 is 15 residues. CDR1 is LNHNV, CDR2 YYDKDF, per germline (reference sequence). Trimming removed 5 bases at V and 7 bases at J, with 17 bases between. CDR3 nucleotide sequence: TGTGCCACCAGCGCGTGGATAGATCTTGACGGGGAGCTGTTTTTT. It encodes CATSAWIDLDGELFF.

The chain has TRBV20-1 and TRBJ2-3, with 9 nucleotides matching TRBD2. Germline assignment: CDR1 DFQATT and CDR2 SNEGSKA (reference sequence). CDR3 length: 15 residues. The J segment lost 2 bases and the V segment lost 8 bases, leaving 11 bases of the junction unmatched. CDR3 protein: CSTKPLAGNTDTQYF. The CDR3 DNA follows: TGCAGTACGAAACCCCTAGCGGGGAACACAGATACGCAGTATTTT.

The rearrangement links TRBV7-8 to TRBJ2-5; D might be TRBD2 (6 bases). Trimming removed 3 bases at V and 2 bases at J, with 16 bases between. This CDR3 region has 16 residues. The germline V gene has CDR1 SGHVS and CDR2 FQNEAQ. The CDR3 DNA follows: TGTGCCAGCAGCTTTGGGCGGGGCACGACTCAAGAGACCCAGTACTTC. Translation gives CASSFGRGTTQETQYF.

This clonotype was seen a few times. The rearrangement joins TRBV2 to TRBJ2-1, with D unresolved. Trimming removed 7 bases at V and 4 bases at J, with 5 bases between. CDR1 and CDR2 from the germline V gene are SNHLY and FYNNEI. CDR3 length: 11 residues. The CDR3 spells CASIMYNEQFF. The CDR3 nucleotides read TGTGCCAGCATTATGTACAATGAGCAGTTCTTC.

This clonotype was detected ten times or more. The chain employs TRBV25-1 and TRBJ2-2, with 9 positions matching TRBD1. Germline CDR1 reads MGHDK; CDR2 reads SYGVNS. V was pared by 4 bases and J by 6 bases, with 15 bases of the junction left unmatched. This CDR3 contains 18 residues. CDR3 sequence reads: CASSARGGGQGIAGELFF. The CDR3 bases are TGTGCCAGCAGTGCAAGGGGGGGGGGACAGGGCATTGCCGGGGAGCTGTTTTTT.

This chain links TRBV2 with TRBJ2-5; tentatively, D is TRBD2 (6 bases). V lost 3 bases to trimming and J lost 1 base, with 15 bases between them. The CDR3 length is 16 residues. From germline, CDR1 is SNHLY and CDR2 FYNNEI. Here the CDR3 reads CASSEGTGPFQETQYF. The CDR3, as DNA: TGTGCCAGCAGTGAGGGGACTGGCCCCTTCCAAGAGACCCAGTACTTC. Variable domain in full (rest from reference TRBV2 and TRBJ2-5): EPEVTQTPSHQVTQMGQEVILRCVPISNHLYFYWYRQILGQKVEFLVSFYNNEISEKSEIFDDQFSVERPDGSNFTLKIRSTKLEDSAMYFCASSEGTGPFQETQYFGPGTRLLVL.

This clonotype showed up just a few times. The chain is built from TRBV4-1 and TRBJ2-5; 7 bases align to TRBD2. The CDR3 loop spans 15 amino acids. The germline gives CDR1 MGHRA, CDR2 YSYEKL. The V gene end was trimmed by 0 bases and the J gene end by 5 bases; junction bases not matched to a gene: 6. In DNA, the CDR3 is TGCGCCAGCAGCCAAGATCTGGGGGGGATTGAGACCCAGTACTTC. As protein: CASSQDLGGIETQYF.

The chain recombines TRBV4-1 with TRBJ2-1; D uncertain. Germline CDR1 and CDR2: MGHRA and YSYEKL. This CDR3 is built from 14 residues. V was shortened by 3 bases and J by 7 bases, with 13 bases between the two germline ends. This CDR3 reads CASSHWSTANEQFF. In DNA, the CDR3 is TGCGCCAGCAGCCACTGGTCTACCGCTAATGAGCAGTTCTTC.

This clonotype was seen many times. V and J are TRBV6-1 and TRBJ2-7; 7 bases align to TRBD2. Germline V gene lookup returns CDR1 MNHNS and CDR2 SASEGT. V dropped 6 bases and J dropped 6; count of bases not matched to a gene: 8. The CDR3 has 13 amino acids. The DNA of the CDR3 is TGTGCCAGCAGCACCGGGGGGAGAGGCGAGCAGTACGTC. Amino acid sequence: CASSTGGRGEQYV.

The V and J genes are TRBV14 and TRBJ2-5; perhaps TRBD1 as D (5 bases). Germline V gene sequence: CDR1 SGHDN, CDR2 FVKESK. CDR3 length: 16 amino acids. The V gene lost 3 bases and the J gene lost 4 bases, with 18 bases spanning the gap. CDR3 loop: CASSHRNRILGETQYF. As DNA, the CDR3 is TGTGCCAGCAGCCATAGGAACAGGATTTTAGGAGAGACCCAGTACTTC.

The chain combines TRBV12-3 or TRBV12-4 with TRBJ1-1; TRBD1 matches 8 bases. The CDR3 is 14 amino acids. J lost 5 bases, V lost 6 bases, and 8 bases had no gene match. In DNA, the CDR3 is TGTGCCAGCAGCCCTCCGACAGGGGAAACTGAAGCTTTCTTT. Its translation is CASSPPTGETEAFF.

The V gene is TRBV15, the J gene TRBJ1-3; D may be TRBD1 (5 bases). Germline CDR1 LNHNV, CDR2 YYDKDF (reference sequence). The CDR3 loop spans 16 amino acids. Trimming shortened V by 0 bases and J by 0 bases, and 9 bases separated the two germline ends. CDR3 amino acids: CATSRDRDSSGNTIYF. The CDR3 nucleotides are TGTGCCACCAGCAGAGACAGAGACAGCTCTGGAAACACCATATATTTT.

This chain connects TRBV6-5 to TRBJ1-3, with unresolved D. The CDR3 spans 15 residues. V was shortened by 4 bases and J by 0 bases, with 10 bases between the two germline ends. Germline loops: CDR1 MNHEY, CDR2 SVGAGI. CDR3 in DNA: TGTGCCAGCAGTTCATTCCGGGCCTCTGGAAACACCATATATTTT. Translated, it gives CASSSFRASGNTIYF.

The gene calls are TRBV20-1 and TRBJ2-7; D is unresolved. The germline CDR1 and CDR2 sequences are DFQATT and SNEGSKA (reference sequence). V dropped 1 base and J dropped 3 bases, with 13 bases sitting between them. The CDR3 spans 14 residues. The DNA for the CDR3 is TGCAGTGCTAGAGGCGAACAGATATACTACGAGCAGTACGTC. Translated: CSARGEQIYYEQYV.

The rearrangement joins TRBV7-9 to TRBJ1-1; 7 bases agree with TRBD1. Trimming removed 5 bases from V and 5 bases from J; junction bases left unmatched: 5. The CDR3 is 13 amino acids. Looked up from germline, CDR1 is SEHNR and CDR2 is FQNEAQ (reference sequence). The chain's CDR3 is CASSNPGGTEAFF. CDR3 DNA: TGTGCCAGCAGCAACCCAGGGGGAACTGAAGCTTTCTTT.

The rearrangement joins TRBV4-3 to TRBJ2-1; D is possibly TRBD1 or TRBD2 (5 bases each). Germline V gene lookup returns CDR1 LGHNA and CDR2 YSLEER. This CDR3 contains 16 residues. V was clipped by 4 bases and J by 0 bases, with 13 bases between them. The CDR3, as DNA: TGCGCCAGCAGCCGGTTAGGGACCAGCTCCTACAATGAGCAGTTCTTC. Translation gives CASSRLGTSSYNEQFF.

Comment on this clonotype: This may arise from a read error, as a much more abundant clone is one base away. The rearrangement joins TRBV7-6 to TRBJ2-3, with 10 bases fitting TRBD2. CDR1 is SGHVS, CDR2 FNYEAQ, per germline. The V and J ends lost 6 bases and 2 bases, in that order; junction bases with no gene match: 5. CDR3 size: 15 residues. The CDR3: CASSCLAGVTDTQYF. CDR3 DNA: TGTGCCAGCAGTTGCCTAGCGGGGGTCACAGATACGCAGTATTTT.